The 23 T cell receptor beta chains below come from one sample, sequenced in a study of shared clonotypes between healthy human individuals. The assay was immunoSEQ multiplex PCR, and TCRdb's table has in-frame clones only and misses some. The table includes 2 million to 2.5 million clones, about nine tenths detected once. Material: naive CD4+ T cells from PBMCs. Indicated subset: CD45RA+ positively selected. The receptors derive from a young man in good health. Some clones in this sample may be carry-over from other donors' samples.

The CDR3 sequence: CASSQELEIYTGELFF. CDR3 DNA sequence: TGTGCCAGCAGCCAAGAGTTGGAGATTTACACCGGGGAGCTGTTTTTT. The V gene is TRBV14, the J gene TRBJ2-2; D remains ambiguous. The V end was cut by 0 bases, the J end by 3 bases, with 11 bases between. The CDR3 runs to 16 residues. Germline CDR1 is SGHDN and CDR2 is FVKESK.

In this sample, this clone turned up once. This chain uses TRBV5-1 with TRBJ1-1, with D possibly TRBD1 on 5 matching bases. Per the germline V gene, CDR1 is SGHRS and CDR2 is YFSETQ. The V gene lost 3 bases and the J gene lost 7 bases, with 19 bases spanning the gap. The CDR3 extends over 15 amino acids. The CDR3 sequence: CASSSDPGLRLEAFF. The CDR3 region has the DNA TGCGCCAGCAGCTCTGACCCGGGACTTAGACTTGAAGCTTTCTTT.

This clone was seen once. The chain is built from TRBV7-9 and TRBJ2-5; D may be TRBD2 (6 bases). Trimming shortened V by 8 bases and J by 4 bases, and 23 bases separated the two germline ends. The CDR3 sequence is 16 residues long. Germline V CDR1 and CDR2: SEHNR, FQNEAQ (reference sequence). CDR3 sequence reads: CASRGLKGSSPETQYF. The DNA of the CDR3 is TGTGCCAGCCGGGGACTTAAGGGTAGCTCTCCAGAGACCCAGTACTTC.

This rearrangement joins TRBV7-8 to TRBJ2-7; the D gene is possibly TRBD1 (5 bases). The V gene lost 7 bases and the J gene lost 0 bases, with 16 bases spanning the gap. CDR1 is SGHVS and CDR2 is FQNEAQ in the germline V gene. CDR3 size: 15 residues. CDR3 amino acids: CASTRAQGPSYEQYF. CDR3 DNA: TGTGCCAGCACCCGGGCCCAGGGTCCCTCCTACGAGCAGTACTTC.

This chain uses TRBV5-1 with TRBJ1-2; 9 bases are a match to TRBD1. The CDR3 runs 15 residues. The V gene end was trimmed by 2 bases and the J gene end by 5 bases; junction bases not matched to a gene: 7. In germline, CDR1 is SGHRS, CDR2 YFSETQ. The CDR3 DNA sequence: TGCGCCAGCAGCTTATTGACAGGGGGGGTGTATGGCTACACCTTC. It encodes CASSLLTGGVYGYTF.

CDR3 loop: CASRQGNTGELFF. The CDR3 nucleotides read TGTGCCAGCAGGCAGGGGAACACCGGGGAGCTGTTTTTT. This chain uses TRBV6-1 with TRBJ2-2, with D perhaps TRBD1 (5 bases). With 6 bases removed from V and 1 base from J, the gap between germline ends came to 6 bases. The CDR3 has 13 amino acids. Germline CDR1 is MNHNS and CDR2 is SASEGT.

V is TRBV6-5 and J is TRBJ1-1, with 10 bases identical to TRBD1. Germline V CDR1 and CDR2: MNHEY, SVGAGI. V was clipped by 2 bases and J by 4 bases; unmatched bases: 4. The CDR3 length is 15 residues. The CDR3 DNA is TGTGCCAGCAGTTACCCAGGGGACAGGGGCACTGAAGCTTTCTTT. Translating it yields CASSYPGDRGTEAFF.

This clone was counted only a few times. This chain connects TRBV29-1 to TRBJ1-1; possible D gene TRBD1, 5 bases. V gave up 3 bases and J gave up 0 bases, with 17 bases separating them. The CDR3 contains 16 residues. Germline-derived CDR1 and CDR2 are SQVTM and ANQGSEA. The CDR3 DNA reads as TGCAGCGTTGACTCAAGATTCTCAGGGTTGAACACTGAAGCTTTCTTT. It is translated as CSVDSRFSGLNTEAFF. Drawing the rest from reference TRBV29-1 and TRBJ1-1, the complete variable domain is SAVISQKPSRDICQRGTSLTIQCQVDSQVTMMFWYRQQPGQSLTLIATANQGSEATYESGFVIDKFPISRPNLTFSTLTVSNMSPEDSSIYLCSVDSRFSGLNTEAFFGQGTRLTVV.

This clone was counted only a few times. Other DNA sequences of this sample code for an identical CDR3. The chain uses TRBV18 and TRBJ1-2, with D perhaps matching TRBD1 (5 bases). With 2 bases removed from V and 4 bases from J, the gap between germline ends came to 8 bases. This CDR3 has 13 residues. The germline CDR1 and CDR2 sequences are KGHSH and LQKENI. The CDR3 bases are TGTGCCAGCTCACCAACCGACAGCTATGGCTACACCTTC. Translated: CASSPTDSYGYTF. The complete variable domain, with remaining parts taken from reference TRBV18 and TRBJ1-2, reads NAGVMQNPRHLVRRRGQEARLRCSPMKGHSHVYWYRQLPEEGLKFMVYLQKENIIDESGMPKERFSAEFPKEGPSILRIQQVVRGDSAAYFCASSPTDSYGYTFGSGTRLTVV.

The V gene is TRBV28, the J gene TRBJ2-7; tentatively, D is TRBD2 (6 bases). The germline V gene has CDR1 MDHEN and CDR2 SYDVKM. The CDR3 has 15 amino acids. The V and J ends lost 11 bases and 4 bases respectively, with 24 bases between them. In DNA, the CDR3 is TGTGCCGGCTTGCCCGGGGGTGGCTCTGCATACGAGCAGTACTTC. The encoded protein is CAGLPGGGSAYEQYF.

The chain is built from TRBV6-1 and TRBJ1-4; the D gene is possibly TRBD1 (5 bases). The V end was cut by 2 bases, the J end by 4 bases, with 11 bases between. CDR3 length: 15 amino acids. Germline-derived CDR1 and CDR2 are MNHNS and SASEGT. This CDR3 is CASSEPTADNEKLFF. The CDR3 DNA is TGTGCCAGCAGTGAACCGACAGCGGATAATGAAAAACTGTTTTTT.

Note on this clone: One junction end does not reproduce the germline sequence, and a read error may be involved. V and J are TRBV6-6 and TRBJ1-6, with 7 bases lining up with TRBD1. The CDR3 runs 16 residues. The V gene's germline CDR1 is MNHNY and CDR2 SVGAGI (reference sequence). The CDR3 DNA follows: TGTGCCAGCAGTTACGTCCCCTCGTACGGGACAGTGGGGGCCGACTTT. This translates into CASSYVPSYGTVGADF.

The chain joins TRBV5-4 to TRBJ2-7, with TRBD2 matching 11 bases. Germline-derived CDR1 and CDR2 are SGHNT and YYREEE (reference sequence). The J segment lost 2 bases and the V segment lost 0 bases, leaving 4 bases of the junction unmatched. This CDR3 has 16 amino acids. CDR3: CASSLGLAGGAYEQYF. CDR3 nucleotide sequence: TGTGCCAGCAGCTTGGGGCTAGCGGGAGGAGCCTACGAGCAGTACTTC.

The chain couples TRBV19 to TRBJ2-2; TRBD2 agrees at 7 bases. Germline V gene sequence: CDR1 LNHDA, CDR2 SQIVND (reference sequence). The CDR3 runs 16 residues. The trim removed 5 bases at V and 6 bases at J, leaving 12 bases unmatched. For the CDR3, the DNA is TGTGCCAGTAGTTGGGGGGGGATCTCTAGGGCCGGGGAGCTGTTTTTT. This translates into CASSWGGISRAGELFF.

The genes are TRBV7-2 and TRBJ1-2; 12 bases match TRBD1. The CDR3 runs 15 residues. Losses at the gene ends were 5 bases for V and 4 bases for J; bases not matched to a gene: 5. From germline, CDR1 is SGHTA and CDR2 FQGNSA. CDR3 loop: CASSRGTGGGYGYTF. As DNA, the CDR3 is TGTGCCAGCAGCCGCGGGACAGGGGGCGGCTATGGCTACACCTTC. Supplemented by reference TRBV7-2 and TRBJ1-2, the full variable domain reads GAGVSQSPSNKVTEKGKDVELRCDPISGHTALYWYRQSLGQGLEFLIYFQGNSAPDKSGLPSDRFSAERTGGSVSTLTIQRTQQEDSAVYLCASSRGTGGGYGYTFGSGTRLTVV.

This chain uses TRBV5-1 with TRBJ2-2; no definite D call. The CDR3 is 16 amino acids. V lost 1 base and J lost 2, with 12 bases in between. In germline, CDR1 is SGHRS, CDR2 YFSETQ. This chain's CDR3 is CASSLILILNTGELFF. Here the CDR3 DNA reads TGCGCCAGCAGCTTGATTTTGATATTAAACACCGGGGAGCTGTTTTTT.

Remarks on this clone: Other DNA sequences from this sample encode an identical CDR3 as well. V is TRBV29-1 and J is TRBJ1-4; TRBD1 is a possible D gene (5 bases). Trimming took off 7 bases at V and 0 bases at J, with 12 bases between the two ends. This CDR3 has 14 residues. Germline loops: CDR1 SQVTM, CDR2 ANQGSEA. The CDR3 protein is CSGLGGATNEKLFF. Here the CDR3 DNA reads TGCAGCGGGTTGGGGGGTGCAACTAATGAAAAACTGTTTTTT.

V usage is TRBV7-2 and J usage is TRBJ1-2; D remains unclear. The germline gives CDR1 SGHTA, CDR2 FQGNSA. The CDR3 is 13 amino acids. The V end lost 5 bases, the J end lost 0 bases, and 7 bases lay between the germline ends. DNA of the CDR3: TGTGCCAGCAGCGTACTATCTAACTATGGCTACACCTTC. Protein product: CASSVLSNYGYTF.

CDR3 sequence reads: CASSLLPTGMSEQFF. The CDR3, as DNA: TGTGCCAGCAGCCTCTTACCGACAGGGATGAGCGAGCAGTTCTTC. The chain has TRBV14 and TRBJ2-1; 7 bases line up with TRBD1. Germline V gene sequence: CDR1 SGHDN, CDR2 FVKESK. This CDR3 is built from 15 residues. V dropped 4 bases and J dropped 10; count of bases not matched to a gene: 13.

The gene calls are TRBV30 and TRBJ2-4; possible D gene TRBD2, 6 bases. The germline V and J ends were trimmed by 5 bases and 5 bases, with 16 bases remaining between them. Germline CDR1 reads GTSNPN; CDR2 reads SVGIG (reference sequence). The length of the CDR3 is 14 residues. The CDR3 is CAWAGPPRENIQYF. CDR3 sequence (DNA): TGTGCCTGGGCGGGACCGCCGAGGGAAAACATTCAGTACTTC. Drawing the rest from reference TRBV30 and TRBJ2-4, the complete variable domain is SQTIHQWPATLVQPVGSPLSLECTVEGTSNPNLYWYRQAAGRGLQLLFYSVGIGQISSEVPQNLSASRPQDRQFILSSKKLLLSDSGFYLCAWAGPPRENIQYFGAGTRLSVL.

The V call is TRBV28, the J call TRBJ1-4; D is undetermined. This CDR3 contains 12 residues. Germline V gives CDR1 MDHEN, CDR2 SYDVKM. Between the trimmed V and J ends, which lost 1 base and 7 bases, there was a span of 4 bases. CDR3 in DNA: TGTGCCAGCAGTTTATCCGCTGAAAAACTGTTTTTT. It codes for CASSLSAEKLFF.

This clone has a single count. The chain is built from TRBV5-1 and TRBJ2-3; 7 positions match TRBD1. Germline V gene sequence: CDR1 SGHRS, CDR2 YFSETQ. The CDR3 is 15 amino acids. Losses at the gene ends were 0 bases for V and 3 bases for J; bases not matched to a gene: 4. CDR3 sequence reads: CASSLVGTATDTQYF. The CDR3 DNA is TGCGCCAGCAGCTTGGTTGGGACAGCGACAGATACGCAGTATTTT.

V is TRBV19 and J is TRBJ2-7; TRBD2 aligns across 7 bases. The V segment lost 7 bases and the J segment 6 bases; nucleotides outside the gene matches: 3. Germline V gives CDR1 LNHDA, CDR2 SQIVND (reference sequence). The CDR3 runs to 11 residues. The CDR3 nucleotides are TGTGCCAGTATGGGGGGGATCGAGCAGTACTTC. Translated: CASMGGIEQYF.